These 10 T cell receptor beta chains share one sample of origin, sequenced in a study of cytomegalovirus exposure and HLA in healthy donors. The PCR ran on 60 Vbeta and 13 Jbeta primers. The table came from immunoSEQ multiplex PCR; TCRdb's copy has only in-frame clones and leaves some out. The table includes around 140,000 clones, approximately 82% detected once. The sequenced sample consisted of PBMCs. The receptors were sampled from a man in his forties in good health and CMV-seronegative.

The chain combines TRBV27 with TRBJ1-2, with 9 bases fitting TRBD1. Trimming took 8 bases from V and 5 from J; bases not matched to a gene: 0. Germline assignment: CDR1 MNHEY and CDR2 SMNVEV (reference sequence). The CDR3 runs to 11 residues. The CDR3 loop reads CASGQGYGYTF. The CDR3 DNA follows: TGTGCCAGCGGACAGGGGTATGGCTACACCTTC.

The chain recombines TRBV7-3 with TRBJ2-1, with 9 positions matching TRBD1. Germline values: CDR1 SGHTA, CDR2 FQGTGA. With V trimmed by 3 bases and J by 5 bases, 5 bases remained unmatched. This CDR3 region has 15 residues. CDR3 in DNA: TGTGCCAGCAGCTTCTTCGGACAGGGGAACAATGAGCAGTTCTTC. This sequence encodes CASSFFGQGNNEQFF.

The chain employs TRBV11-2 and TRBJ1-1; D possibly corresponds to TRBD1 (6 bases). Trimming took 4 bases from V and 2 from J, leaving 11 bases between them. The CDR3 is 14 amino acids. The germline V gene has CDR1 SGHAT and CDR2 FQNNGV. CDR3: CASSWGGPNTEAFF. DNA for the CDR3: TGTGCCAGCAGCTGGGGGGGGCCCAACACTGAAGCTTTCTTT.

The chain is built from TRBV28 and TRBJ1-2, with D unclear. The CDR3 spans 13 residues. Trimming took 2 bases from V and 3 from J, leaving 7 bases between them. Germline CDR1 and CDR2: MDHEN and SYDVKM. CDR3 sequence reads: CASSLKLDYGYTF. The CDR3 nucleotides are TGTGCCAGCAGTTTAAAACTGGACTATGGCTACACCTTC.

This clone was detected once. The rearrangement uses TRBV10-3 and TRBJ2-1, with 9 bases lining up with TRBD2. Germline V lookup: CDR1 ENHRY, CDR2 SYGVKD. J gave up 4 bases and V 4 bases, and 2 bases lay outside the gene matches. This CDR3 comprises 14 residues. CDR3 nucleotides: TGTGCCATCAGTGCGCGGGAGGGTTACAATGAGCAGTTCTTC. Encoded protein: CAISAREGYNEQFF.

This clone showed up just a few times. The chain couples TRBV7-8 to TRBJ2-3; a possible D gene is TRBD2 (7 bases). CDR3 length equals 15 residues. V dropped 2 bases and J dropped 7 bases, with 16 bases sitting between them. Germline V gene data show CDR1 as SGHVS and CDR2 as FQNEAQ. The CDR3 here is CASSLIGGARNTQYF. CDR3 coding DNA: TGTGCCAGCAGCTTAATTGGGGGGGCAAGGAATACGCAGTATTTT.

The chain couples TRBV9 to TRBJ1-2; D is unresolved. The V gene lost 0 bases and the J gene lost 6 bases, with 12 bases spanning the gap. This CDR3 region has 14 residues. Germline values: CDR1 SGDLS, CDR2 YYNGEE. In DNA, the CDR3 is TGTGCCAGCAGCGTAGGAGGGCCCAGCCATGGCTACACCTTC. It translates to CASSVGGPSHGYTF.

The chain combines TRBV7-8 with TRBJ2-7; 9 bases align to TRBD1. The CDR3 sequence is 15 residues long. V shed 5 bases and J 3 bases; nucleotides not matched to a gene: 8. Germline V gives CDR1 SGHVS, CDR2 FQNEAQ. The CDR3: CASSPRDREGYEQYF. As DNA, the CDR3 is TGTGCCAGCAGCCCTCGGGACAGGGAGGGCTACGAGCAGTACTTC.

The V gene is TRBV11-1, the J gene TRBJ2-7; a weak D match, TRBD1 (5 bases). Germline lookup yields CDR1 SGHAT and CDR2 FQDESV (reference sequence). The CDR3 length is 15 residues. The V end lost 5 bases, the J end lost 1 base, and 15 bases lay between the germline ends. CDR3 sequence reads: CASSPGSSRSYEQYF. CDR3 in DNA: TGTGCCAGCAGCCCAGGGTCATCTCGGTCCTACGAGCAGTACTTC.

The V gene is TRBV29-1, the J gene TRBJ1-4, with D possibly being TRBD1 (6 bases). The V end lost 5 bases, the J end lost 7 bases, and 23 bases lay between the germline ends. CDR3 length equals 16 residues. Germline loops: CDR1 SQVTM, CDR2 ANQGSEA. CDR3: CSVYERVGRGGEKLFF. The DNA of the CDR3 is TGCAGCGTTTATGAGCGCGTAGGCAGGGGTGGTGAAAAACTGTTTTTT.